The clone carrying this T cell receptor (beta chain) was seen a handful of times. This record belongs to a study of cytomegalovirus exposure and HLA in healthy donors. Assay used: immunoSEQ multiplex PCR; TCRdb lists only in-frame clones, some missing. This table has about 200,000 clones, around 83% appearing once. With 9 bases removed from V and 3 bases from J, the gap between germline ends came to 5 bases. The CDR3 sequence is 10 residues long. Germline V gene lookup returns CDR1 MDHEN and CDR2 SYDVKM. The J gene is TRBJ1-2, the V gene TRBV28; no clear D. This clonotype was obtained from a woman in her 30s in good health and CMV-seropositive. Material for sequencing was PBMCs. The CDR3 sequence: CASSDYGYTF. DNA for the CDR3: TGTGCCAGTTCCGACTATGGCTACACCTTC.